This T cell receptor (beta chain) was sequenced for a study of blood T cell repertoires in COVID-19. Study-level information: The analysed material was cDNA or gDNA that came from T cells, B-cell-depleted T cells, or PBMCs.

TCRdb's copy holds only in-frame clones and misses some; the assay was immunoSEQ multiplex PCR. The table has under 90,000 clones, roughly 76% seen once. This clone occurred a few times. This CDR3 is built from 14 residues. In germline, CDR1 is LGHNA, CDR2 YSLEER. The V gene lost 0 bases and the J gene lost 3 bases, with 9 bases spanning the gap. V is TRBV4-3 and J is TRBJ2-7; tentatively, D is TRBD2 (5 bases). Input material: peripheral blood. This sequence originates from a woman of 80 years or more with active or convalescent COVID-19. CDR3 coding DNA: TGCGCCAGCAGCCAAGATTCTAGCAGCTACGAGCAGTACTTC. Amino acid sequence: CASSQDSSSYEQYF.